A single sample gave rise to the 28 T cell receptor beta chains below, sequenced in a study of shared clonotypes between healthy human individuals. Libraries were prepared by immunoSEQ multiplex PCR; TCRdb keeps only in-frame clonotypes and omits some of them. This table has 2,500,000 or so clones, about 92% appearing once. The sequencing sample was made of naive CD4+ T cells sorted from blood. The subset denotes: CD45RA+ positively selected. All receptors derive from a man younger than 35 in good health.

CDR3 bases: TGTGCCAGCAGCTTCCCCGGAGGGGGGAGCGGGGGGGGCTACGAGCAGTACTTC. It translates to CASSFPGGGSGGGYEQYF. The chain carries TRBV7-9 and TRBJ2-7, with 10 bases identical to TRBD2. V was pared by 3 bases and J by 3 bases, with 14 bases of the junction left unmatched. Per the germline V gene, CDR1 is SEHNR and CDR2 is FQNEAQ (reference sequence). This CDR3 contains 18 residues. The full variable domain, completed using reference TRBV7-9 and TRBJ2-7, is DTGVSQNPRHKITKRGQNVTFRCDPISEHNRLYWYRQTLGQGPEFLTYFQNEAQLEKSRLLSDRFSAERPKGSFSTLEIQRTEQGDSAMYLCASSFPGGGSGGGYEQYFGPGTRLTVT.

The rearrangement joins TRBV4-3 to TRBJ2-3; D remains unclear. Germline assignment: CDR1 LGHNA and CDR2 YSLEER. This CDR3 has 12 amino acids. V lost 2 bases and J 6 bases, leaving 6 bases between the germline ends. CDR3 sequence reads: CASSQYEDTQYF. The CDR3 bases are TGCGCCAGCAGCCAATATGAGGATACGCAGTATTTT.

As regards this clone: The germline gene is not matched at one end of the junction; a read error may be the cause. This chain joins TRBV7-2 and TRBJ1-5; D unclear. The CDR3 is made up of 13 amino acids. CDR1 is SGHTA and CDR2 is FQGNSA in the germline V gene. The DNA of the CDR3 is TGTGCCAGCAGCGTAGCCTCATGGCAGCCCCAGCATTTT. Residues: CASSVASWQPQHF.

This clone has only one observation. The rearrangement joins TRBV19 to TRBJ2-3, with D hard to call. CDR1 LNHDA and CDR2 SQIVND come from the germline V gene (reference sequence). The germline V and J ends were trimmed by 3 bases and 6 bases, with 7 bases remaining between them. The CDR3 contains 12 residues. CDR3 nucleotide sequence: TGTGCCAGTAGTATTTTTGGGGATACGCAGTATTTT. Translated, it gives CASSIFGDTQYF.

This clone was found once. The J gene is TRBJ1-1, the V gene TRBV14; 11 bases are shared with TRBD1. This CDR3 has 15 amino acids. CDR1 is SGHDN and CDR2 is FVKESK in the germline V gene. After removal of 4 bases from V and 10 bases from J, the junction contained 11 bases not matched to a gene. CDR3 loop: CASSPTGTGGRRAFF. CDR3 in DNA: TGTGCCAGCAGCCCCACCGGGACAGGGGGTAGGAGAGCTTTCTTT.

The J gene is TRBJ1-4, the V gene TRBV4-2; D not resolved. In germline, CDR1 is LGHNA, CDR2 YNFKEQ. The CDR3 spans 15 residues. Trimming removed 1 base from V and 8 bases from J, with 14 bases in between. This CDR3 is CASSQVAHGLEKLFF. The CDR3 DNA follows: TGTGCCAGCAGCCAAGTAGCGCACGGCCTCGAAAAACTGTTTTTT.

The chain carries TRBV11-2 and TRBJ2-3, with 9 bases fitting TRBD2. The CDR3 contains 14 residues. With 5 bases clipped from V and 5 bases from J, the junction kept 5 bases outside the gene matches. In germline, CDR1 is SGHAT, CDR2 FQNNGV. The CDR3 loop is CASSRLAVGDTQYF. The CDR3 coding sequence is TGTGCCAGCAGCCGACTAGCGGTAGGAGATACGCAGTATTTT.

The chain employs TRBV15 and TRBJ2-7, with a weak D call TRBD1 (5 bases). Between the trimmed V and J ends, which lost 0 bases and 3 bases, there was a span of 6 bases. The CDR3 has 13 amino acids. Germline V CDR1 and CDR2: LNHNV, YYDKDF (reference sequence). The DNA of the CDR3 is TGTGCCACCAGCAGAGAAAGGGGCTACGAGCAGTACTTC. This codes for CATSRERGYEQYF.

This clone occurred once. The rearrangement joins TRBV7-9 to TRBJ2-1; no firm D call. Germline V gene lookup returns CDR1 SEHNR and CDR2 FQNEAQ (reference sequence). V lost 2 bases and J 8 bases, leaving 13 bases between the germline ends. The CDR3 is 14 amino acids. CDR3 nucleotide sequence: TGTGCCAGCAGCTTAAGGTCGGGTGACGATGAGCAGTTCTTC. This translates into CASSLRSGDDEQFF.

The chain uses TRBV6-4 and TRBJ2-7, with 8 bases aligning to TRBD2. This CDR3 has 18 amino acids. The V gene end was trimmed by 2 bases and the J gene end by 0 bases; junction bases not matched to a gene: 12. Germline V gene sequence: CDR1 MRHNA, CDR2 SNTAGT. CDR3 bases: TGTGCCAGCAGTGACCTATTCAGCGGGAGTGAAGTCTCCTACGAGCAGTACTTC. This codes for CASSDLFSGSEVSYEQYF.

The chain recombines TRBV7-6 with TRBJ2-5; 7 bases agree with TRBD1. Per germline, CDR1 SGHVS and CDR2 FNYEAQ. This CDR3 region has 13 residues. Losses at the gene ends were 5 bases for V and 3 bases for J; bases not matched to a gene: 3. The CDR3 nucleotides read TGTGCCAGCAGCCAGACAGGGAAAGAGACCCAGTACTTC. Translating it yields CASSQTGKETQYF. The whole variable domain, filled in from reference TRBV7-6 and TRBJ2-5, reads GAGVSQSPRYKVTKRGQDVALRCDPISGHVSLYWYRQALGQGPEFLTYFNYEAQQDKSGLPNDRFSAERPEGSISTLTIQRTEQRDSAMYRCASSQTGKETQYFGPGTRLLVL.

V is TRBV10-1 and J is TRBJ2-7; TRBD1 aligns across 9 bases. Germline CDR1 is WNHNN and CDR2 is SYGVQD (reference sequence). V dropped 3 bases and J dropped 7; count of bases not matched to a gene: 7. The CDR3 length is 14 residues. CDR3 sequence: CASSDSRDREEQYF. CDR3 sequence (DNA): TGCGCCAGCAGTGACTCCCGGGACAGGGAAGAGCAGTACTTC.

The V and J genes are TRBV7-9 and TRBJ2-1; 7 nucleotides line up with TRBD2. Per germline, CDR1 SEHNR and CDR2 FQNEAQ (reference sequence). The ends lost 3 bases at V and 4 bases at J; junction bases unmatched: 6. This CDR3 has 15 residues. CDR3 loop: CASSFRSGEYNEQFF. The CDR3 DNA is TGTGCCAGCAGCTTTCGAAGCGGGGAGTACAATGAGCAGTTCTTC.

This clone was detected a few times. This same CDR3 is encoded by further DNA sequences in the sample. The rearrangement uses TRBV6-6 and TRBJ1-5; the D gene is possibly TRBD1 (5 bases). The germline V gene encodes CDR1 MNHNY and CDR2 SVGAGI (reference sequence). CDR3 length: 14 amino acids. The germline V and J ends were trimmed by 0 bases and 7 bases, with 10 bases remaining between them. The CDR3 nucleotides are TGTGCCAGCAGTTACTCGGGCGGGGACCAGCCCCAGCATTTT. This codes for CASSYSGGDQPQHF.

The chain links TRBV9 to TRBJ2-7; 11 bases fit TRBD2. This CDR3 has 16 amino acids. Trimming at V came to 5 bases and at J to 5 bases, leaving 12 bases not matched to a gene. Germline V gives CDR1 SGDLS, CDR2 YYNGEE. DNA for the CDR3: TGTGCCAGCAGTTCTAGCGGGGGGACAACTTTCGACGAGCAGTACTTC. It translates to CASSSSGGTTFDEQYF.

This clone was picked up one time. The V call is TRBV7-8, the J call TRBJ2-4; a possible D gene is TRBD2 (5 bases). CDR3 length: 17 residues. Trimming took 1 base from V and 0 from J, leaving 13 bases between them. Germline V lookup: CDR1 SGHVS, CDR2 FQNEAQ. CDR3 DNA sequence: TGTGCCAGCAGCTTAGGTCCTAGCAGTCTAGCCAAAAACATTCAGTACTTC. This codes for CASSLGPSSLAKNIQYF.

The chain has TRBV6-1 and TRBJ2-3; 8 positions agree with TRBD2. The CDR3 is 15 amino acids. Germline-derived CDR1 and CDR2 are MNHNS and SASEGT. V shed 10 bases, J shed 1 base, and the junction held 10 bases outside the gene matches. The DNA for the CDR3 is TGTGCCACCAGGGGTAGCGGGGAGCGCACAGATACGCAGTATTTT. This codes for CATRGSGERTDTQYF.

V usage is TRBV7-9 and J usage is TRBJ1-2; 10 nucleotides line up with TRBD1. J lost 4 bases, V lost 1 base, and 9 bases had no gene match. This CDR3 spans 17 amino acids. Germline CDR1 SEHNR, CDR2 FQNEAQ (reference sequence). The CDR3 is CASSLVGTGEVFYGYTF. The CDR3 nucleotides read TGTGCCAGCAGCTTAGTGGGGACAGGGGAAGTATTCTATGGCTACACCTTC.

This clone has just one count. V and J are TRBV7-6 and TRBJ2-2, with TRBD2 matching 14 bases. V lost 5 bases to trimming and J lost 7 bases; unmatched junction nucleotides: 6. The V gene's germline CDR1 is SGHVS and CDR2 FNYEAQ. This CDR3 has 16 residues. The CDR3 region has the DNA TGTGCCAGCAGCGCAGGGACTAGCGGGAGTCACGGGGAGCTGTTTTTT. Translation gives CASSAGTSGSHGELFF.

This clone was picked up one time. The rearrangement joins TRBV9 to TRBJ2-3; TRBD2 aligns across 11 bases. The length of the CDR3 is 16 residues. The V and J ends lost 0 bases and 5 bases, in that order; junction bases with no gene match: 5. The germline V gene encodes CDR1 SGDLS and CDR2 YYNGEE. CDR3 nucleotide sequence: TGTGCCAGCAGCGTAGCGGTAGCGGGGGGGCAAGATACGCAGTATTTT. It encodes CASSVAVAGGQDTQYF.

The chain links TRBV30 to TRBJ2-6; D perhaps matches TRBD1 (6 bases). V lost 0 bases and J 0 bases, leaving 15 bases between the germline ends. Germline CDR1 and CDR2: GTSNPN and SVGIG (reference sequence). CDR3 size: 18 residues. CDR3 region: CAWSVLGALPSGANVLTF. The DNA for the CDR3 is TGTGCCTGGAGTGTATTGGGGGCGCTGCCCTCTGGGGCCAACGTCCTGACTTTC. The whole variable domain, remainder taken from reference TRBV30 and TRBJ2-6, is SQTIHQWPATLVQPVGSPLSLECTVEGTSNPNLYWYRQAAGRGLQLLFYSVGIGQISSEVPQNLSASRPQDRQFILSSKKLLLSDSGFYLCAWSVLGALPSGANVLTFGAGSRLTVL.

The chain employs TRBV27 and TRBJ2-5; 7 positions agree with TRBD2. This CDR3 spans 14 amino acids. Germline values: CDR1 MNHEY, CDR2 SMNVEV (reference sequence). J gave up 4 bases and V 8 bases, and 10 bases lay outside the gene matches. The CDR3: CASRSSGKGETQYF. The CDR3 DNA reads TGTGCCAGCCGGTCTAGCGGAAAAGGAGAGACCCAGTACTTC.

This sequence joins TRBV6-5 and TRBJ2-5; 7 bases are a match to TRBD1. Germline V gene sequence: CDR1 MNHEY, CDR2 SVGAGI. This CDR3 contains 15 residues. V trimming: 4 bases; J trimming: 5 bases; junction bases outside the gene matches: 10. CDR3 in DNA: TGTGCCAGCAGTTCAATAGCAGGGGGACGGGAGACCCAGTACTTC. It is translated as CASSSIAGGRETQYF.

This rearrangement joins TRBV28 to TRBJ1-5; TRBD1 agrees at 11 bases. The junction had 7 bases not matched to a gene; V was cut back by 5 bases and J by 4 bases. The CDR3 has 16 residues. Germline assignment: CDR1 MDHEN and CDR2 SYDVKM. DNA for the CDR3: TGTGCCAGCAGTCCACCGGACAGGGGGCTTAATCAGCCCCAGCATTTT. Amino acids: CASSPPDRGLNQPQHF.

This clone was seen a single time. Within the sample, other DNA sequences also encode this same CDR3. The chain employs TRBV6-5 and TRBJ1-1, with D perhaps TRBD1 (5 bases). There are 13 residues in the CDR3. Germline CDR1 and CDR2: MNHEY and SVGAGI. Trimming took off 4 bases at V and 2 bases at J, with 8 bases between the two ends. The CDR3 DNA reads as TGTGCCAGCAGTTGGGACGGCAACACTGAAGCTTTCTTT. The encoded protein is CASSWDGNTEAFF.

The rearrangement uses TRBV5-4 and TRBJ2-5; 7 bases agree with TRBD2. Trimming removed 6 bases from V and 2 bases from J; junction bases left unmatched: 4. Germline lookup yields CDR1 SGHNT and CDR2 YYREEE (reference sequence). The CDR3 runs 13 residues. The CDR3 loop is CASKPGGQETQYF. The CDR3 DNA is TGTGCCAGCAAACCCGGGGGGCAAGAGACCCAGTACTTC. Complete variable domain (other parts from reference TRBV5-4 and TRBJ2-5): ETGVTQSPTHLIKTRGQQVTLRCSSQSGHNTVSWYQQALGQGPQFIFQYYREEENGRGNFPPRFSGLQFPNYSSELNVNALELDDSALYLCASKPGGQETQYFGPGTRLLVL.

The rearrangement joins TRBV10-3 to TRBJ1-6, with TRBD1 identical over 8 bases. Germline assignment: CDR1 ENHRY and CDR2 SYGVKD. Trimming cost V 6 bases and J 7 bases; bases outside gene matches: 11. The CDR3 contains 16 residues. The CDR3 DNA follows: TGTGCCATCAGATACGCAGGGGGCGACTCGAATTCACCCCTCCACTTT. Protein: CAIRYAGGDSNSPLHF.

The chain joins TRBV7-2 to TRBJ2-4; 12 positions match TRBD2. From germline, CDR1 is SGHTA and CDR2 FQGNSA. V gave up 3 bases and J gave up 2 bases; unmatched junction bases: 8. CDR3 length: 18 amino acids. CDR3: CASSLPSLAGGPKNIQYF. The CDR3 DNA reads TGTGCCAGCAGCTTGCCGTCACTAGCGGGGGGCCCCAAAAACATTCAGTACTTC.